Listed here is a single T cell receptor (beta chain). The antigen is unknown. The source of the sample is a study of cytomegalovirus exposure and HLA in healthy donors. Study-wide results and limits: Analyses of presence and absence presupposed an approximately uniform sequencing depth across donors.

A multiplex PCR was run with 60 Vbeta primers and 13 Jbeta primers. Data came from immunoSEQ multiplex PCR; TCRdb stores just in-frame clones and leaves some out. The sample spans approximately 190,000 clones; the ten largest clones claim about 6%. Every donor was a healthy person donating bone marrow. The clonotype comes from a man younger than 45 in good health and CMV-seronegative. Material: PBMCs.

In DNA, the CDR3 is TGTGCCTGGAGTATAATAGCGGGAACGGAGACCCAGTACTTC. Translating it yields CAWSIIAGTETQYF. V usage is TRBV30 and J usage is TRBJ2-5; 8 nucleotides agree with TRBD2. V lost 2 bases, J lost 5 bases, and 7 bases stayed unmatched. CDR1 and CDR2 from the germline V gene are GTSNPN and SVGIG (reference sequence). The CDR3 is 14 residues long. Based on the CDR3 plus reference TRBV30 and TRBJ2-5, the full variable domain is SQTIHQWPATLVQPVGSPLSLECTVEGTSNPNLYWYRQAAGRGLQLLFYSVGIGQISSEVPQNLSASRPQDRQFILSSKKLLLSDSGFYLCAWSIIAGTETQYFGPGTRLLVL.